Presented here are 6 T cell receptor beta chains from one specimen sequenced in a study of blood T cell repertoires in COVID-19. This table comes from immunoSEQ multiplex PCR, and its TCRdb copy is limited to in-frame clones, with some not included. The sample holds 200,000 to 250,000 clones, about 85% seen once. The material sequenced was peripheral blood. Receptor source: a man aged 18 to 29 with active or convalescent COVID-19.

The gene calls are TRBV7-8 and TRBJ2-2; TRBD1 is a possible D gene (5 bases). The CDR3 loop spans 14 amino acids. CDR1 SGHVS and CDR2 FQNEAQ come from the germline V gene. The V end lost 6 bases, the J end lost 4 bases, and 12 bases lay between the germline ends. The CDR3 nucleotides are TGTGCCAGCAGACCACAGGAACGCACCGGGGAGCTGTTTTTT. Translation: CASRPQERTGELFF.

The chain joins TRBV6-5 to TRBJ2-3; TRBD1 might be the D (5 bases). The germline V gene has CDR1 MNHEY and CDR2 SVGAGI. V gave up 0 bases and J gave up 0 bases, with 10 bases separating them. The CDR3 covers 16 residues. CDR3 DNA: TGTGCCAGCAGTTACTCGGGGCAGTTTAGCACAGATACGCAGTATTTT. Its protein is CASSYSGQFSTDTQYF.

The chain combines TRBV12-2 with TRBJ1-1; TRBD1 is the table's D call, not checked against the DNA. TRBV12-2 is annotated as a pseudogene. CDR3 length equals 12 residues. In DNA form, the CDR3 reads TGTGCAAGTCGCCTACTCAGGGCTGAAGCTTTCTTT. Translated: CASRLLRAEAFF.

The chain uses TRBV5-1 and TRBJ2-5; tentatively, D is TRBD1 (7 bases). V was cut by 5 bases and J by 9 bases, with 20 bases left in between. This CDR3 has 14 amino acids. Germline CDR1 is SGHRS and CDR2 is YFSETQ. CDR3 residues: CASRIDQGGRSQYF. The CDR3 DNA reads TGCGCCAGCAGGATTGACCAGGGGGGTCGGTCCCAGTACTTC.

The rearrangement joins TRBV9 to TRBJ2-5; weak D call: TRBD2 (7 bases). Trimming took 0 bases from V and 6 from J, leaving 15 bases between them. The CDR3 consists of 15 residues. Germline values: CDR1 SGDLS, CDR2 YYNGEE. CDR3 nucleotides: TGTGCCAGCAGCGTAGGGGGGGCGGGAGCCAAGACCCAGTACTTC. It yields the protein CASSVGGAGAKTQYF.

The chain links TRBV9 to TRBJ1-1; 7 positions match TRBD1. V trimming: 6 bases; J trimming: 0 bases; junction bases outside the gene matches: 8. From germline, CDR1 is SGDLS and CDR2 YYNGEE. CDR3 length: 15 amino acids. The CDR3 sequence: CASTKRDSLNTEAFF. CDR3 coding DNA: TGTGCCAGCACCAAGAGGGACAGTCTGAACACTGAAGCTTTCTTT. Variable domain in full (rest from reference TRBV9 and TRBJ1-1): DSGVTQTPKHLITATGQRVTLRCSPRSGDLSVYWYQQSLDQGLQFLIQYYNGEERAKGNILERFSAQQFPDLHSELNLSSLELGDSALYFCASTKRDSLNTEAFFGQGTRLTVV.